This is a list of T cell receptor beta chains from one sample in a study of cytomegalovirus exposure and HLA in healthy donors. Here immunoSEQ multiplex PCR was the method, and the copy in TCRdb shows in-frame clones only, minus some. The table has some 170,000 clones, approximately 70% seen once; the top ten hold about 2.5%. Sequencing was carried out using PBMCs. These TCRs come from a human donor in good health. Both conserved end residues are part of each CDR3. D genes are given only for firm matches. Only some rows state a clone size, as once, few, many or a class for expanded clones.

size,V,D,J,DNA,CDR3
once,TRBV5-4,-,TRBJ1-4,TGTGCCAGCAGTGGTCCGCCACAGGGTGAGGAAAAACTGTTTTTT,CASSGPPQGEEKLFF
-,TRBV6-1,TRBD1,TRBJ2-1,TGTGCCAGCAAGGGACAGACGAACTACAATGAGCAGTTCTTC,CASKGQTNYNEQFF
-,TRBV5-5,-,TRBJ2-7,TGTGCCAGCAGCTTGCCGACAGACTACGAGCAGTACTTC,CASSLPTDYEQYF
-,TRBV18,TRBD2,TRBJ2-1,TGTGCCAGCTCACCGACTATACTAGCGGGGGGGTACAATGAGCAGTTCTTC,CASSPTILAGGYNEQFF
few,TRBV29-1,-,TRBJ2-7,TGCAGCGTTGGTGCAGGGGCCTACGAGCAGTACTTC,CSVGAGAYEQYF
-,TRBV7-2,-,TRBJ1-5,TGTGCCAGCAGCTTACGCAGACTCAATCAGCCCCAGCATTTT,CASSLRRLNQPQHF
-,TRBV4-1,TRBD1,TRBJ1-1,TGCGCCAGCAGCCAAGACCCCGGGACAGGGTTCACTGAAGCTTTCTTT,CASSQDPGTGFTEAFF
-,TRBV27,-,TRBJ1-4,TGTGCCAGCAGTTTGGCAGGGATAGGAACTAATGAAAAACTGTTTTTT,CASSLAGIGTNEKLFF
-,TRBV27,-,TRBJ1-5,TGTGCCAGCAACCGGCTCGGTGGAGGAGGCAATCAGCCCCAGCATTTT,CASNRLGGGGNQPQHF
many,TRBV7-8,-,TRBJ2-1,TGTGCCAGCAGCTTACAGGGCCGGGAGATGGATGAGCAGTTCTTC,CASSLQGREMDEQFF
-,TRBV4-1,TRBD2,TRBJ2-7,TGCGCCAGCAGCCAAGAAGGGGGACTAGCGGGGAGTTACGAGCAGTACTTC,CASSQEGGLAGSYEQYF
-,TRBV6-1,-,TRBJ2-7,TGTGCCAGCAGGGAGGGACTCCAATCCTACGAGCAGTACTTC,CASREGLQSYEQYF
-,TRBV27,TRBD2,TRBJ2-7,TGTGCCAGCAGTTTATACCCCGGACTAGCGGGGGACTCCTACGAGCAGTACTTC,CASSLYPGLAGDSYEQYF
-,TRBV4-3,-,TRBJ1-2,TGCGCCAGCAGCCAAGATAACAGGGAAGGTGGCTACACCTTC,CASSQDNREGGYTF